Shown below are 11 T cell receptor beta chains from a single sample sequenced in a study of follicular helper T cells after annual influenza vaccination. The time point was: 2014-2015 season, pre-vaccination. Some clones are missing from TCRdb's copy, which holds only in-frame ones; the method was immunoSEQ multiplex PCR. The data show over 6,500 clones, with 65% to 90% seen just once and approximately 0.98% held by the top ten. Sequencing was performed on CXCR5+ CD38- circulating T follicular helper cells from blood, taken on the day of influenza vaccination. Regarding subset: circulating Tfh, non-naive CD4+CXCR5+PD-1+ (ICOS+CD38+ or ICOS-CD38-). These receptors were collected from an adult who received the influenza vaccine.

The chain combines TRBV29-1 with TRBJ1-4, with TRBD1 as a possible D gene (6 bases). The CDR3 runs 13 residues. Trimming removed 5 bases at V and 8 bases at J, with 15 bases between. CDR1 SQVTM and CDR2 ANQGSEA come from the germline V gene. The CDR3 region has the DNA TGCAGCGTTTCAACAGGGTTAGGAGAAAAACTGTTTTTT. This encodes CSVSTGLGEKLFF.

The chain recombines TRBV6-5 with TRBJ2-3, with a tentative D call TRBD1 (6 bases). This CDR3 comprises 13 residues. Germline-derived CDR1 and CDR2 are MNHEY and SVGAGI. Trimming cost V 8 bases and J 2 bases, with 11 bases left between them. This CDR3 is CASAGDYTDTQYF. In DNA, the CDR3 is TGTGCCAGCGCAGGGGATTACACAGATACGCAGTATTTT.

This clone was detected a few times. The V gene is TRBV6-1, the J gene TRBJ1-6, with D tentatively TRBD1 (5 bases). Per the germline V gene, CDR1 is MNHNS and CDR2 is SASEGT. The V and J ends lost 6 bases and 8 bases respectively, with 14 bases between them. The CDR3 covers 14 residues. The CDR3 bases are TGTGCCAGCAGGGAGCAGGGTAGTCATTCACCCCTCCACTTT. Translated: CASREQGSHSPLHF.

CDR3 loop: CAISEYSRQNYGYTF. In DNA form, the CDR3 reads TGTGCCATCAGTGAGTACTCAAGACAGAACTATGGCTACACCTTC. The J gene is TRBJ1-2, the V gene TRBV10-3; possible D gene TRBD1, 5 bases. This CDR3 region has 15 residues. Germline V CDR1 and CDR2: ENHRY, SYGVKD. Trimming took off 1 base at V and 2 bases at J, with 11 bases between the two ends.

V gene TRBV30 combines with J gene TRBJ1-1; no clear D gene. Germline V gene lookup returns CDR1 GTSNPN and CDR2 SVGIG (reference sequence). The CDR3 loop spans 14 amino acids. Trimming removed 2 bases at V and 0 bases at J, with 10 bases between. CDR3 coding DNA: TGTGCCTGGAGTAGGGCAGGCATGAACACTGAAGCTTTCTTT. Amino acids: CAWSRAGMNTEAFF.

The CDR3 region is CASSSPNQAGQPQHF. The DNA of the CDR3 is TGTGCCAGCAGCTCACCAAACCAGGCGGGCCAGCCCCAGCATTTT. The chain uses TRBV7-2 and TRBJ1-5; D uncertain. In germline, CDR1 is SGHTA, CDR2 FQGNSA. V dropped 4 bases and J dropped 7 bases, with 17 bases sitting between them. The CDR3 covers 15 residues. The variable domain in full, with the rest retrieved from reference TRBV7-2 and TRBJ1-5, is GAGVSQSPSNKVTEKGKDVELRCDPISGHTALYWYRQSLGQGLEFLIYFQGNSAPDKSGLPSDRFSAERTGGSVSTLTIQRTQQEDSAVYLCASSSPNQAGQPQHFGDGTRLSIL.

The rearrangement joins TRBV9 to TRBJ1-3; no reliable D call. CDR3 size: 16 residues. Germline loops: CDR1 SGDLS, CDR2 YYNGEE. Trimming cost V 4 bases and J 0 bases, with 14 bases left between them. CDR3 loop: CASSSVRTDSGNTIYF. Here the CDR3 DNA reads TGTGCCAGCAGCTCCGTAAGGACGGACTCTGGAAACACCATATATTTT.

CDR3 in amino acids: CASSARQLYSGNTIYF. The CDR3 coding sequence is TGTGCCAGCAGCGCCAGACAGTTGTACTCTGGAAACACCATATATTTT. V gene TRBV9 combines with J gene TRBJ1-3, with a weak D call TRBD1 (5 bases). Germline-derived CDR1 and CDR2 are SGDLS and YYNGEE. This CDR3 contains 16 residues. V dropped 3 bases and J dropped 0 bases, with 13 bases sitting between them.

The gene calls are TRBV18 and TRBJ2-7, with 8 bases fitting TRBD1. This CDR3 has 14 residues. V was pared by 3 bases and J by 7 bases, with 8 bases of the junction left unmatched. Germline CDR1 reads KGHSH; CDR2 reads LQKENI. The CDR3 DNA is TGTGCCAGCTCACCCGACCAGGGGGCGATTGAGCAGTACTTC. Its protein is CASSPDQGAIEQYF.

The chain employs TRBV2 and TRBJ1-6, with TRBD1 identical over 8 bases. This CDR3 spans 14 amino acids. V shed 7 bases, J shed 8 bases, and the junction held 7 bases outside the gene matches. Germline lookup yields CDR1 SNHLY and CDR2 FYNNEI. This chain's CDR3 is CASNPDRDYSPLHF. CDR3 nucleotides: TGTGCCAGCAACCCGGACAGGGATTATTCACCCCTCCACTTT.

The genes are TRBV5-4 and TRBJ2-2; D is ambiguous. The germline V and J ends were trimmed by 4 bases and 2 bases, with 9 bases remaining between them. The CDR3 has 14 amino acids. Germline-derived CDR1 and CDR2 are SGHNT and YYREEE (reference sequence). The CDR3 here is CASSPGPNTGELFF. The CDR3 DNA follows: TGTGCCAGCAGCCCCGGGCCCAACACCGGGGAGCTGTTTTTT.